This TCR beta chain was captured in a study of blood T cell repertoires in COVID-19. Turning to the study itself: From T cells, B-cell-depleted T cells, or PBMCs came the material, which was cDNA or gDNA.

As processed by the authors: Quantification of nucleated cells was approximated via reference gene primer amplification. The protocol was immunoSEQ multiplex PCR, while the TCRdb copy is restricted to in-frame clones and leaves out a portion. V and J calls and clone size are given by that table; D and trimming were obtained from the DNA. This sample yields 140,000 or so clones, of which around 83% are seen a single time; roughly 3.9% belongs to the top ten. Trimming cost V 2 bases and J 7 bases; bases outside gene matches: 12. Germline values: CDR1 MGHRA, CDR2 YSYEKL. CDR3 length: 17 residues. This clone came up a few times.

This receptor was obtained from a woman of 80 years or more with acute or convalescent COVID-19. The chain uses TRBV4-1 and TRBJ2-1, with 9 bases identical to TRBD1. The sample was peripheral blood. The CDR3 DNA reads as TGCGCCAGCAGCCAATGGACAGGGGCGTCACAAGGGAATGAGCAGTTCTTC. It specifies CASSQWTGASQGNEQFF.